This T cell receptor beta chain originates from a study of technical replicates of blood from a few donors. Measured with immunoSEQ multiplex PCR; TCRdb has only the in-frame clones, and not every one. This sample has 84,000 or so clones; 85% to 95% occur once, and the top ten carry roughly 0.25%. Trimming removed 0 bases at V and 2 bases at J, with 9 bases between. CDR1 and CDR2 (germline): SGDLS, YYNGEE. This CDR3 has 15 residues. The source of this sequence is a human donor in good health. Material for sequencing was T cells isolated from PBMCs. The chain combines TRBV9 with TRBJ1-3, with a weak D call TRBD1 (5 bases). The CDR3 DNA reads TGTGCCAGCAGCGTAGAAGCGGGGGCTGGAAACACCATATATTTT. It encodes CASSVEAGAGNTIYF.